This T cell receptor beta chain emerged from a study of blood T cell repertoires in COVID-19. Seattle researchers signed up patients amid active infection and tracked them longitudinally. The V and J ends lost 4 bases and 5 bases, in that order; junction bases with no gene match: 4. The CDR3 is made up of 13 amino acids. The V gene's germline CDR1 is SGHNT and CDR2 YENEEA. Some clones are missing from TCRdb's copy, which holds only in-frame ones; the method was immunoSEQ multiplex PCR. The sample records roughly 400,000 clones, around 87% being singletons. This sequence originates from a woman aged 60-75 years with COVID-19, enrolled during active disease. The rearrangement joins TRBV11-3 to TRBJ2-7, with 8 bases that match TRBD1. Material for sequencing was peripheral blood. CDR3 amino acids: CASSSDRVDEQYF. CDR3 sequence (DNA): TGTGCCAGCAGCTCGGACAGGGTCGACGAGCAGTACTTC.